This T cell receptor beta chain was recovered during a study of shared clonotypes between healthy human individuals. TCRdb keeps only in-frame clones here, not all; method: immunoSEQ multiplex PCR. The sample holds approximately 500,000 clones, about four fifths seen once. V lost 3 bases to trimming and J lost 0 bases, with 9 bases between them. The CDR3 length is 15 residues. Germline values: CDR1 MGHRA, CDR2 YSYEKL. The chain is built from TRBV4-1 and TRBJ1-5; no firm D call. The source of this sequence is a woman aged 40 to 50 in good health. Some clones in this sample may be carry-over from other donors' samples. The sequenced sample consisted of PBMCs. The CDR3 is CASSQGKNSNQPQHF. The CDR3 bases are TGCGCCAGCAGCCAGGGTAAAAATAGCAATCAGCCCCAGCATTTT.